The 29 T cell receptor beta chains below all came from one sample that was sequenced in a study of T-cell reconstitution after alpha-beta-depleted transplantation in children. Molecular barcoding with unique molecular identifiers was used for the TCRbeta library. TCRdb re-called the PCR reads through MiXCR, storing one row per CDR3 protein. The table records roughly 790,000 distinct CDR3 sequences, around 17% of them present only once. The sample consisted of PBMCs, mostly from graft donor cells, taken 360 days after TCRalphabeta/CD19-depleted stem cell transplant. The receptors here all came from a male patient under 18 who had a stem cell transplant for acute lymphoblastic leukemia, so the T cells may come from the graft donor.

There are a few counts of this clonotype. The rearrangement joins TRBV20-1 to TRBJ2-7; TRBD1 or TRBD2 may be the D gene (5 bases each). This CDR3 is built from 14 residues. Trimming took 5 bases from V and 3 from J, leaving 17 bases between them. Germline V gene lookup returns CDR1 DFQATT and CDR2 SNEGSKA (reference sequence). This CDR3 reads CSASSGTGIYEQYF. The CDR3 bases are TGCAGTGCTTCTTCCGGGACCGGGATCTACGAGCAGTACTTC.

This clonotype was seen a handful of times. V gene TRBV11-2 combines with J gene TRBJ2-3; 9 bases are a match to TRBD2. CDR3 length equals 16 residues. The trim removed 1 base at V and 3 bases at J, leaving 5 bases unmatched. Germline V gene data show CDR1 as SGHAT and CDR2 as FQNNGV. Here the CDR3 DNA reads TGTGCCAGCAGCTTAGGGGCGGGAGGGCCAACAGATACGCAGTATTTT. Translating it yields CASSLGAGGPTDTQYF.

This clonotype was detected a few times. This chain's CDR3 is CASSPRDRLAKNIQYF. CDR3 nucleotide sequence: TGTGCCAGCAGCCCTCGGGACAGACTAGCCAAAAACATTCAGTACTTC. V gene TRBV28 combines with J gene TRBJ2-4; 7 nucleotides line up with TRBD1. The CDR3 loop spans 16 amino acids. Trimming at V came to 6 bases and at J to 0 bases, leaving 8 bases not matched to a gene. The germline V gene has CDR1 MDHEN and CDR2 SYDVKM.

The genes are TRBV5-1 and TRBJ2-2; no clear D. V was shortened by 0 bases and J by 4 bases, with 10 bases between the two germline ends. CDR3 length: 15 amino acids. Germline V lookup: CDR1 SGHRS, CDR2 YFSETQ. The CDR3 DNA reads TGCGCCAGCAGCTTGGGGCCCCTGGCCACCGGGGAGCTGTTTTTT. Its translation: CASSLGPLATGELFF.

The CDR3, as DNA: TGCGCCAGCAGCCCGGCCGCCTTGGCGAACACTGAAGCTTTCTTT. Residues: CASSPAALANTEAFF. The chain employs TRBV4-1 and TRBJ1-1; D unresolved. Germline CDR1 reads MGHRA; CDR2 reads YSYEKL. CDR3 size: 15 residues. V was cut by 4 bases and J by 1 base, with 13 bases left in between.

This chain joins TRBV29-1 and TRBJ1-2; a weak D match, TRBD1 (5 bases). Per germline, CDR1 SQVTM and CDR2 ANQGSEA. The CDR3 length is 14 residues. The ends were cut back, 7 bases at V and 9 bases at J, with 24 bases in the middle. The CDR3 region has the DNA TGCAGCGCCCGCGGCCAGGGAGGCAAGAATAGCTACACCTTC. This sequence encodes CSARGQGGKNSYTF.

Only a few counts were recorded for this clonotype. The rearrangement uses TRBV29-1 and TRBJ2-1, with 9 bases fitting TRBD1. Germline V gene sequence: CDR1 SQVTM, CDR2 ANQGSEA. Germline trimming cut 3 bases from V and 1 base from J; bases unmatched to any gene: 4. The CDR3 runs 15 residues. CDR3 protein: CSVEAQGASYNEQFF. Here the CDR3 DNA reads TGCAGCGTTGAGGCACAGGGGGCATCCTACAATGAGCAGTTCTTC.

The table lists this clonotype with a count of one. V and J are TRBV7-3 and TRBJ2-1; D call uncertain. The CDR3 runs 12 residues. CDR1 SGHTA and CDR2 FQGTGA come from the germline V gene. V lost 5 bases, J lost 8 bases, and 10 bases lay in between. CDR3 amino acids: CASSPPVDEQFF. The CDR3 DNA reads as TGTGCCAGCAGCCCCCCGGTGGATGAGCAGTTCTTC.

V is TRBV27 and J is TRBJ2-7; maybe TRBD1 (5 bases). This CDR3 contains 14 residues. The germline CDR1 and CDR2 sequences are MNHEY and SMNVEV (reference sequence). V lost 2 bases and J lost 5, with 13 bases in between. CDR3 sequence reads: CASSLGARGHEQYF. CDR3 sequence (DNA): TGTGCCAGCAGTTTAGGGGCCCGTGGCCACGAGCAGTACTTC.

Ten or more counts support this clonotype. The CDR3 DNA reads TGTGCCAGCAGCCCTGTGACTCAAGAGACCCAGTACTTC. Protein product: CASSPVTQETQYF. The chain has TRBV7-6 and TRBJ2-5; D not certain. The germline V and J ends were trimmed by 5 bases and 2 bases, with 9 bases remaining between them. The CDR3 runs to 13 residues. Germline CDR1 is SGHVS and CDR2 is FNYEAQ.

This clonotype appeared a few times. The genes are TRBV7-2 and TRBJ2-7; tentatively, D is TRBD2 (6 bases). Trimming took off 5 bases at V and 4 bases at J, with 18 bases between the two ends. The CDR3 is 15 amino acids. Germline CDR1 and CDR2: SGHTA and FQGNSA. CDR3 in amino acids: CASSAGPGSPYEQYF. The CDR3 nucleotides read TGTGCCAGCAGCGCGGGGCCTGGTAGCCCGTACGAGCAGTACTTC.

The V call is TRBV19, the J call TRBJ2-3, with unresolved D. The CDR3 runs to 13 residues. With 5 bases removed from V and 4 bases from J, the gap between germline ends came to 10 bases. Germline assignment: CDR1 LNHDA and CDR2 SQIVND (reference sequence). CDR3 DNA: TGTGCCAGTAGTCAACATGTTGCAGATACGCAGTATTTT. Its translation: CASSQHVADTQYF.

This clonotype turned up a few times. This chain links TRBV5-1 with TRBJ2-1; D is undetermined. Trimming stripped 0 bases from V and 5 bases from J, with 15 bases between. Germline V gene sequence: CDR1 SGHRS, CDR2 YFSETQ. The length of the CDR3 is 16 residues. The chain's CDR3 is CASSLGPTFPDNEQFF. The CDR3 bases are TGCGCCAGCAGCTTGGGGCCCACGTTCCCAGACAATGAGCAGTTCTTC.

This clonotype came up a few times. CDR3 sequence reads: CASSTGGSTDTQYF. Here the CDR3 DNA reads TGTGCCAGCTCGACGGGCGGGAGTACAGATACGCAGTATTTT. The chain carries TRBV18 and TRBJ2-3; TRBD2 matches at 7 bases. V gave up 6 bases and J gave up 3 bases; unmatched junction bases: 6. Germline V gives CDR1 KGHSH, CDR2 LQKENI. The CDR3 extends over 14 amino acids.

The gene calls are TRBV5-1 and TRBJ1-1; D call uncertain. The CDR3 loop spans 13 amino acids. V gave up 2 bases and J gave up 1 base, with 6 bases separating them. Germline CDR1 SGHRS, CDR2 YFSETQ. CDR3 sequence reads: CASSLWKNTEAFF. The CDR3 DNA reads TGCGCCAGCAGCTTATGGAAGAACACTGAAGCTTTCTTT.

The genes are TRBV20-1 and TRBJ1-2; D uncertain. V was clipped by 0 bases and J by 2 bases, with 19 bases between them. Germline V gives CDR1 DFQATT, CDR2 SNEGSKA (reference sequence). This CDR3 has 17 amino acids. The CDR3, as DNA: TGCAGTGCTAGAGATGGGGTATGGGGAGGAACCAACTATGGCTACACCTTC. The encoded protein is CSARDGVWGGTNYGYTF.

This clonotype was picked up a small number of times. The chain employs TRBV3-1 and TRBJ1-2; no clear D gene. This CDR3 has 15 amino acids. The germline V gene has CDR1 LGHDT and CDR2 YNNKEL (reference sequence). The V gene lost 4 bases and the J gene lost 7 bases, with 19 bases spanning the gap. The CDR3 reads CASSLSGPATPGYTF. The DNA of the CDR3 is TGTGCCAGCAGCCTCTCCGGACCTGCAACCCCTGGCTACACCTTC.

In its sample, this clonotype was seen many times. The V gene is TRBV5-1, the J gene TRBJ2-1; possible D gene TRBD2, 7 bases. Germline V lookup: CDR1 SGHRS, CDR2 YFSETQ. Trimming took off 5 bases at V and 1 base at J, with 13 bases between the two ends. There are 15 residues in the CDR3. The CDR3 is CASRGGGYSYNEQFF. The CDR3 DNA follows: TGCGCCAGCAGGGGAGGGGGTTATTCCTACAATGAGCAGTTCTTC.

This clonotype was picked up a small number of times. The rearrangement links TRBV29-1 to TRBJ1-2; TRBD1 might be the D (5 bases). The germline V gene encodes CDR1 SQVTM and CDR2 ANQGSEA. V dropped 4 bases and J dropped 8 bases, with 20 bases sitting between them. CDR3 length: 14 amino acids. This chain's CDR3 is CSVGRVTQKGGYTF. CDR3 in DNA: TGCAGCGTTGGGCGGGTGACCCAAAAGGGGGGCTACACCTTC. Based on the CDR3 plus reference TRBV29-1 and TRBJ1-2, the full variable domain is SAVISQKPSRDICQRGTSLTIQCQVDSQVTMMFWYRQQPGQSLTLIATANQGSEATYESGFVIDKFPISRPNLTFSTLTVSNMSPEDSSIYLCSVGRVTQKGGYTFGSGTRLTVV.

J is TRBJ1-2 and V is TRBV15, with a possible D match to TRBD1 (5 bases). This CDR3 has 14 amino acids. CDR1 LNHNV and CDR2 YYDKDF come from the germline V gene (reference sequence). Trimming left V 0 bases short and J 8 bases short, with 13 bases between. CDR3 DNA: TGTGCCACCAGCAGAGAGAGAGGGGTGGGCGGCTACACCTTC. Translating it yields CATSRERGVGGYTF. The full variable domain, rest sourced from reference TRBV15 and TRBJ1-2, is DAMVIQNPRYQVTQFGKPVTLSCSQTLNHNVMYWYQQKSSQAPKLLFHYYDKDFNNEADTPDNFQSRRPNTSFCFLDIRSPGLGDTAMYLCATSRERGVGGYTFGSGTRLTVV.

In its sample, this clonotype was seen once. This chain joins TRBV12-3 or TRBV12-4 and TRBJ2-5; 7 bases line up with TRBD1. With 2 bases clipped from V and 5 bases from J, the junction kept 14 bases outside the gene matches. The CDR3 covers 17 residues. The CDR3 region has the DNA TGTGCCAGCAGTTTACCCTTACAGGGGATGATTCAGGAGACCCAGTACTTC. It codes for CASSLPLQGMIQETQYF.

In its sample, this clonotype was seen a few times. The rearrangement joins TRBV6-5 to TRBJ1-2, with 7 positions matching TRBD1. CDR1 and CDR2 from the germline V gene are MNHEY and SVGAGI. The V segment lost 0 bases and the J segment 2 bases; nucleotides outside the gene matches: 3. This CDR3 spans 15 amino acids. The CDR3 region is CASSYSGQRNYGYTF. CDR3 coding DNA: TGTGCCAGCAGTTACTCGGGACAGCGGAACTATGGCTACACCTTC.

This clonotype was counted only a few times. V usage is TRBV9 and J usage is TRBJ1-3; D is uncertain. The germline V gene encodes CDR1 SGDLS and CDR2 YYNGEE. The V and J ends lost 0 bases and 8 bases respectively, with 6 bases between them. The CDR3 consists of 12 residues. The CDR3 loop reads CASSVAEDTIYF. The CDR3 DNA is TGTGCCAGCAGCGTAGCTGAGGACACCATATATTTT.

The V and J genes are TRBV12-5 and TRBJ1-1, with 11 nucleotides matching TRBD1. V lost 7 bases to trimming and J lost 4 bases; unmatched junction nucleotides: 5. The CDR3 is 14 residues long. The germline V gene has CDR1 LGHNT and CDR2 FRNRAP. CDR3 DNA: TGTGCTAGTGCCCTGGGACAGGGGGGCACTGAAGCTTTCTTT. Encoded protein: CASALGQGGTEAFF.

V usage is TRBV3-1 and J usage is TRBJ2-4, with 7 bases fitting TRBD2. Germline V lookup: CDR1 LGHDT, CDR2 YNNKEL (reference sequence). With 2 bases clipped from V and 0 bases from J, the junction kept 7 bases outside the gene matches. This CDR3 has 17 amino acids. The CDR3 DNA reads TGTGCCAGCAGCCAAACTAGCGCTGGGCTAGCCAAAAACATTCAGTACTTC. Its translation: CASSQTSAGLAKNIQYF.

This clonotype was seen repeatedly, ten times or more. The V and J genes are TRBV6-1 and TRBJ2-3; TRBD2 matches 12 bases. Germline V gives CDR1 MNHNS, CDR2 SASEGT. After removal of 7 bases from V and 4 bases from J, the junction contained 6 bases not matched to a gene. The CDR3 covers 15 residues. In DNA form, the CDR3 reads TGTGCCAGCATTCCCCTAGCGGGAGGGGCAGATACGCAGTATTTT. This translates into CASIPLAGGADTQYF.

The chain is built from TRBV6-5 and TRBJ2-3; weak D call: TRBD1 (6 bases). The V end lost 2 bases, the J end lost 4 bases, and 16 bases lay between the germline ends. The germline CDR1 and CDR2 sequences are MNHEY and SVGAGI. The CDR3 has 16 amino acids. The CDR3 DNA sequence: TGTGCCAGCAGTTACACCCAGACAGGCGTCCCAGATACGCAGTATTTT. Its protein product is CASSYTQTGVPDTQYF.

J is TRBJ1-1 and V is TRBV29-1; D may be TRBD1 (6 bases). V lost 7 bases to trimming and J lost 1 base, with 16 bases between them. CDR3 length: 14 amino acids. The V gene's germline CDR1 is SQVTM and CDR2 ANQGSEA. CDR3 nucleotides: TGCAGCGGCCTTGCGGGGGCTTCGAACACTGAAGCTTTCTTT. It translates to CSGLAGASNTEAFF.

The V and J genes are TRBV4-1 and TRBJ1-1; D remains unclear. This CDR3 region has 13 residues. In germline, CDR1 is MGHRA, CDR2 YSYEKL. Trimming took off 0 bases at V and 4 bases at J, with 6 bases between the two ends. The CDR3 loop is CASSQERRTEAFF. For the CDR3, the DNA is TGCGCCAGCAGCCAAGAAAGGCGCACTGAAGCTTTCTTT.